The source of this TCR beta chain is a study of CD8 T cells in Susac syndrome. The CDR3 contains 17 residues. The J segment lost 1 base and the V segment lost 0 bases, leaving 11 bases of the junction unmatched. Germline V CDR1 and CDR2: DFQATT, SNEGSKA (reference sequence). Random hexamers served to reverse transcribe about 0.45 to 1 ug RNA. With immunoSEQ multiplex PCR, TCR beta CDR3 was amplified across 54 Vbeta and 13 Jbeta. TCRdb passed the immunoSEQ multiplex PCR reads through MiXCR, listing each CDR3 protein once. The sample lists about 250,000 distinct CDR3 sequences; just over 90% were seen once. TCR beta sequencing covered blood CD8+ and CD4+ T cells. The multiple sclerosis control group was made up of treatment-naive patients with stable or active relapsing-remitting disease. FACS was used to enrich TEMRA cells, whereas the CD8+ and CD4+ T cells were obtained by negative isolation.

This chain joins TRBV20-1 and TRBJ1-1; 7 bases agree with TRBD1. The clonotype originates from a human donor with multiple sclerosis. Sequencing was done on a sample of CD4+ T cells from PBMCs. CDR3 sequence: CSARDPRQGGRNTEAFF. CDR3 bases: TGCAGTGCTAGAGATCCCCGACAGGGCGGTCGGAACACTGAAGCTTTCTTT.